The clone carrying this T cell receptor (beta chain) was seen many times. Its antigen is undetermined. This sample stems from a study of T-cell memory formation after mild COVID-19. About the study: TCR clustering was largely donor specific. Notes on the study in general: There were some responding clones in pre-infection memory, which suggested that cross-reactive memory had joined. Proof of SARS-CoV-2 specificity was absent for the second-wave clones that crested on day 37. CD8+ contracting clones occupied EMRA, while CD4+ ones occupied mainly CM and EM.

The CDR3 sequence is 13 residues long. The ends lost 5 bases at V and 9 bases at J; junction bases unmatched: 6. A single record per CDR3 protein comes from TCRdb applying MiXCR to the 5' RACE reads. Of 350,000 to 500,000 distinct CDR3 sequences detected, 15% to 25% appear once; the ten largest clones hold 7.5% to 10%. The receptor comes from an adult woman who had mild COVID-19 (a few samples of this study predate the infection). Cell type and time point are not known. The sequenced sample was PBMCs or a T cell subset sorted from them (not recorded which). The rearrangement joins TRBV12-3 or TRBV12-4 to TRBJ2-1, with TRBD2 identical over 8 bases. The CDR3 nucleotides read TGTGCCAGCAGTCCGGGACTAGTAGGTGAGCAGTTCTTC. This codes for CASSPGLVGEQFF.